This record concerns one T cell receptor (beta chain) sequence. This entry is derived from a study of blood T cell repertoires in COVID-19. Germline lookup yields CDR1 MNHEY and CDR2 SVGAGI. The CDR3 sequence is 15 residues long. V lost 6 bases to trimming and J lost 1 base; unmatched junction nucleotides: 6. This table comes from immunoSEQ multiplex PCR, and its TCRdb copy is limited to in-frame clones, with some not included. The table includes about 210,000 clones, 80% to 85% detected once. The sequence was collected from a woman between 65 and 79 years old with COVID-19, enrolled during active disease. The chain uses TRBV6-5 and TRBJ1-3; 7 bases are a match to TRBD1. Sequences were obtained from peripheral blood. The CDR3 region is CASSSTGESGNTIYF. In DNA, the CDR3 is TGTGCCAGCAGCAGTACAGGGGAATCTGGAAACACCATATATTTT.